A single sample gave rise to the 4 T cell receptor beta chains below, sequenced in a study of T cells in localized non-small cell lung cancer. Generated by immunoSEQ multiplex PCR, the TCRdb table keeps only in-frame clones and is missing some. This sample yields 20,000 to 25,000 clones, of which approximately 90% are seen a single time; around 7% belongs to the top ten. The sample here was peripheral blood, taken before any cancer treatment. Receptors originate from a male donor at least 60 years old with stage I squamous cell lung carcinoma.

The chain links TRBV6-1 to TRBJ1-1, with 9 bases fitting TRBD1. CDR3 length: 15 amino acids. CDR1 and CDR2 from the germline V gene are MNHNS and SASEGT. With V trimmed by 6 bases and J by 1 base, 6 bases remained unmatched. The CDR3 DNA reads as TGTGCCAGCAGGGCCCCGGGACAGGGGAACACTGAAGCTTTCTTT. Its protein product is CASRAPGQGNTEAFF.

This chain connects TRBV19 to TRBJ1-1; possibly TRBD1 for D (5 bases). This CDR3 contains 21 residues. Trimming removed 2 bases from V and 5 bases from J, with 33 bases in between. Germline V gene data show CDR1 as LNHDA and CDR2 as SQIVND (reference sequence). CDR3: CASSIIRGGRQGHYRVTEAFF. CDR3 sequence (DNA): TGTGCCAGTAGTATAATTAGGGGAGGGAGACAAGGCCATTATAGGGTGACTGAAGCTTTCTTT.

The chain joins TRBV5-1 to TRBJ2-3, with D hard to call. Trimming removed 0 bases from V and 0 bases from J, with 8 bases in between. Germline CDR1 is SGHRS and CDR2 is YFSETQ. The CDR3 loop spans 15 amino acids. CDR3 in amino acids: CASSLGDTSTDTQYF. The CDR3 DNA sequence: TGCGCCAGCAGCTTGGGTGACACTAGCACAGATACGCAGTATTTT.

The sample holds a few counts of this clone. This sequence joins TRBV9 and TRBJ1-2; the D is unclear. This CDR3 is built from 11 residues. V was pared by 7 bases and J by 0 bases, with 4 bases between. Per the germline V gene, CDR1 is SGDLS and CDR2 is YYNGEE. CDR3 region: CASGSNYGYTF. The DNA of the CDR3 is TGTGCCAGCGGGTCTAACTATGGCTACACCTTC.